This T cell receptor beta chain emerged from a study of T cells in localized non-small cell lung cancer. Repertoires were generated with immunoSEQ multiplex PCR, while TCRdb's copy carries only in-frame clones and drops some. The data show 35,000 to 40,000 clones, around nine tenths seen once. The germline V and J ends were trimmed by 10 bases and 1 base, with 22 bases remaining between them. The CDR3 totals 16 residues. Germline CDR1 and CDR2: MDHEN and SYDVKM. The TCR sequence derives from a female donor older than 55 with stage I lung adenocarcinoma. V and J are TRBV28 and TRBJ1-1; a possible D gene is TRBD1 (5 bases). The sample in question was peripheral blood, obtained before any cancer treatment. The CDR3 spells CAIALPTSTGNTEAFF. As DNA, the CDR3 is TGTGCCATCGCTTTACCCACCTCCACAGGGAACACTGAAGCTTTCTTT.